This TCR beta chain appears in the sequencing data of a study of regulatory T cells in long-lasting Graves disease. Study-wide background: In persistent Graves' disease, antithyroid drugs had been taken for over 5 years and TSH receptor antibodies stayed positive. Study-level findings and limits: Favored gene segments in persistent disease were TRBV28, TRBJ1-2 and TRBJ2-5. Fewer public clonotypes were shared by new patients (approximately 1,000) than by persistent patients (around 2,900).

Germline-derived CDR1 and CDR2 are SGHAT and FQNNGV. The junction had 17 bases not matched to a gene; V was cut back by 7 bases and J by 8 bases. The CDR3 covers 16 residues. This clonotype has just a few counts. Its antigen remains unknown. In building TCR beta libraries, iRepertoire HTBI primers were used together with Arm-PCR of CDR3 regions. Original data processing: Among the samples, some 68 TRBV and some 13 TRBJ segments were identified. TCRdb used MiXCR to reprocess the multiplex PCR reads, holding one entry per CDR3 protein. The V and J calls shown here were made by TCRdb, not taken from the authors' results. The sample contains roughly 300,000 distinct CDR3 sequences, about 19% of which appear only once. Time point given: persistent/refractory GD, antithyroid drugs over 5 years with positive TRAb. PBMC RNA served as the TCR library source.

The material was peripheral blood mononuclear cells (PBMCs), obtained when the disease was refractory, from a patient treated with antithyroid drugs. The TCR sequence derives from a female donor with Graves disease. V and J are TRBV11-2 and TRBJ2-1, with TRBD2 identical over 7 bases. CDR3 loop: CASMTRWGGSNYEQFF. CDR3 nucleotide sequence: TGTGCCAGCATGACGCGATGGGGGGGGTCGAATTATGAGCAGTTCTTC.